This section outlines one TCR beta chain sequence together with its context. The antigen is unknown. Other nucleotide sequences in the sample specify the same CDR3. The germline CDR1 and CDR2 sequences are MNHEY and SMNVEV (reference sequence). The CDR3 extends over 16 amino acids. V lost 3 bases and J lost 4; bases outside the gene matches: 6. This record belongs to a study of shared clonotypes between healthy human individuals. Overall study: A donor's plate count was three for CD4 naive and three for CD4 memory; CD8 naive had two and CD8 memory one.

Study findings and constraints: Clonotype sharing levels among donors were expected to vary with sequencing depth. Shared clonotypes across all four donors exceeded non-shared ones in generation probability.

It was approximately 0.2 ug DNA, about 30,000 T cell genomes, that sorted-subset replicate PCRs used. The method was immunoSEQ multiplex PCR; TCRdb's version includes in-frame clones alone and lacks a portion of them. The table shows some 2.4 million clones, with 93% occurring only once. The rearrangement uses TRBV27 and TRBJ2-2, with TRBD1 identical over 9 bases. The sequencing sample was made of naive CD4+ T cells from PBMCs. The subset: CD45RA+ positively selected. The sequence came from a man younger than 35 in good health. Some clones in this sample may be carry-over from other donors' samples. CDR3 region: CASSFRDRAGTGELFF. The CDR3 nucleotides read TGTGCCAGCAGTTTCCGGGACAGGGCAGGCACCGGGGAGCTGTTTTTT.